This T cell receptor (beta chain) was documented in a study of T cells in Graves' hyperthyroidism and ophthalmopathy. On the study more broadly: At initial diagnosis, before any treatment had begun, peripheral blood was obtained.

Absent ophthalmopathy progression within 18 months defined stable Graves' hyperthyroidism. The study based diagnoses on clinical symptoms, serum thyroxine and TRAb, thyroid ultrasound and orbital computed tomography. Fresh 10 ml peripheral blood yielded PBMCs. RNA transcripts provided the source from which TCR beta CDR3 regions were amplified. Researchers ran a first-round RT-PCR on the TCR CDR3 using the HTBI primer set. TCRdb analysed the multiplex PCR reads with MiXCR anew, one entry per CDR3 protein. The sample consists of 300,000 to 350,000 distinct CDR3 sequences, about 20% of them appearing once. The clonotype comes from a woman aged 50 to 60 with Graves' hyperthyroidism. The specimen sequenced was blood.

The CDR3 reads CASSTGPGELFF. The CDR3 DNA follows: TGCGCCAGCAGCACTGGCCCCGGGGAGCTGTTTTTT. The chain employs TRBV5-1 and TRBJ2-2; no clear D. Germline loops: CDR1 SGHRS, CDR2 YFSETQ. V lost 4 bases to trimming and J lost 6 bases, with 7 bases between them. The CDR3 is made up of 12 amino acids. Together with reference TRBV5-1 and TRBJ2-2, the CDR3 gives the full variable domain: KAGVTQTPRYLIKTRGQQVTLSCSPISGHRSVSWYQQTPGQGLQFLFEYFSETQRNKGNFPGRFSGRQFSNSRSEMNVSTLELGDSALYLCASSTGPGELFFGEGSRLTVL.